These 22 T cell receptor beta chains were all obtained from the same sample, sequenced in a study of T cells after yellow fever vaccination. One entry per CDR3 protein, called by TCRdb with MiXCR from the 5' RACE reads. The sample includes 150,000 to 200,000 distinct CDR3 sequences, roughly 6.2% of them seen just once. Sequences were derived from CD4+ T cells sorted from PBMCs, sampled on the day of the first yellow fever vaccination. The receptors come from a man aged 18 to 35 who received the YFV17D yellow fever vaccine.

The sample holds a few counts of this clonotype. V gene TRBV6-1 combines with J gene TRBJ2-3; TRBD1 aligns across 7 bases. J was trimmed by 5 bases and V by 7 bases; bases with no gene match: 6. This CDR3 has 13 amino acids. The germline V gene has CDR1 MNHNS and CDR2 SASEGT. The chain's CDR3 is CASNLRDRDTQYF. The CDR3 nucleotides are TGTGCCAGCAACCTAAGGGACAGAGATACGCAGTATTTT.

This clonotype was seen ten or more times. J is TRBJ2-5 and V is TRBV6-5; TRBD1 aligns across 7 bases. CDR3 length: 13 amino acids. CDR1 and CDR2 (germline): MNHEY, SVGAGI. J gave up 4 bases and V 4 bases, and 3 bases lay outside the gene matches. Here the CDR3 DNA reads TGTGCCAGCAGTTCGAGGGGGCCAGAGACCCAGTACTTC. Protein sequence: CASSSRGPETQYF.

There are many counts of this clonotype. The chain employs TRBV7-2 and TRBJ1-3, with unresolved D. The V end was cut by 4 bases, the J end by 0 bases, with 10 bases between. CDR1 is SGHTA and CDR2 is FQGNSA in the germline V gene. The CDR3 runs to 15 residues. The CDR3 region has the DNA TGTGCCAGCAGCTCGGACGGATTCTCTGGAAACACCATATATTTT. Its protein product is CASSSDGFSGNTIYF.

This clonotype was observed at least ten times. The chain couples TRBV7-3 to TRBJ2-1; D perhaps matches TRBD1 (6 bases). The CDR3 has 14 residues. CDR1 and CDR2 from the germline V gene are SGHTA and FQGTGA. V was cut by 5 bases and J by 9 bases, with 17 bases left in between. CDR3 region: CASSQGGWVAEQFF. CDR3 coding DNA: TGTGCCAGCAGCCAAGGGGGTTGGGTAGCTGAGCAGTTCTTC.

Ten or more counts support this clonotype. This sequence joins TRBV5-1 and TRBJ2-3, with D unresolved. V lost 3 bases to trimming and J lost 5 bases, with 7 bases between them. Germline-derived CDR1 and CDR2 are SGHRS and YFSETQ. The CDR3 spans 12 residues. The CDR3 DNA is TGCGCCAGCAGCTCCCTCGGAGATACGCAGTATTTT. It specifies CASSSLGDTQYF.

This clonotype has only a few counts. V gene TRBV6-5 combines with J gene TRBJ1-6, with D tentatively TRBD1 (6 bases). V lost 4 bases and J 9 bases, leaving 16 bases between the germline ends. Germline values: CDR1 MNHEY, CDR2 SVGAGI. This CDR3 is built from 15 residues. The CDR3 region is CASSSLVGARSPLHF. The CDR3 coding sequence is TGTGCCAGCAGTTCCCTCGTGGGGGCGCGTTCACCCCTCCACTTT.

CDR3 in amino acids: CASSFDRGGLRVNTEAFF. The CDR3 nucleotides read TGTGCCAGCAGTTTCGACAGGGGCGGTTTGAGGGTGAACACTGAAGCTTTCTTT. The V call is TRBV7-9, the J call TRBJ1-1; 8 bases agree with TRBD1. CDR1 is SEHNR, CDR2 FQNEAQ, per germline (reference sequence). The CDR3 loop spans 18 amino acids. Germline trimming cut 6 bases from V and 0 bases from J; bases unmatched to any gene: 15.

The table lists this clonotype with many counts. The chain links TRBV4-3 to TRBJ1-6, with D possibly being TRBD1 (6 bases). V lost 2 bases and J 7 bases, leaving 12 bases between the germline ends. CDR1 and CDR2 (germline): LGHNA, YSLEER. This CDR3 region has 15 residues. The DNA of the CDR3 is TGCGCCAGCAGCCAACGGGGGCCCCCCAATTCACCCCTCCACTTT. It is translated as CASSQRGPPNSPLHF.

Remarks on this clonotype: Likely a read error: the CDR3 ends without its conserved phenylalanine or tryptophan. This sequence joins TRBV6-1 and TRBJ2-2, with D possibly matching TRBD1 (5 bases). Germline CDR1 and CDR2: MNHNS and SASEGT. This CDR3 region has 13 residues. Trimming took 5 bases from V and 3 from J, leaving 7 bases between them. The CDR3 DNA is TGTGCCAGCAGTCCAGGGTACACCGGGGAGCTGTTTCTT. Protein: CASSPGYTGELFL.

This clonotype was observed many times. This chain links TRBV12-3 or TRBV12-4 with TRBJ2-1; no clear D gene. V dropped 2 bases and J dropped 10 bases, with 12 bases sitting between them. The CDR3 covers 13 residues. Here the CDR3 reads CASSLNYISEQFF. CDR3 coding DNA: TGTGCCAGCAGTTTAAACTACATTTCCGAGCAGTTCTTC.

This clonotype occurred a few times. The V and J genes are TRBV7-2 and TRBJ1-6, with 7 nucleotides matching TRBD1. The germline CDR1 and CDR2 sequences are SGHTA and FQGNSA. The CDR3 consists of 16 residues. Trimming at V came to 6 bases and at J to 1 base, leaving 6 bases not matched to a gene. CDR3 sequence: CASSRGGASYNSPLHF. The CDR3 region has the DNA TGTGCCAGCAGTCGAGGGGGCGCTTCCTATAATTCACCCCTCCACTTT.

This clonotype occurred many times. This rearrangement joins TRBV6-2 or TRBV6-3 to TRBJ2-7; D gene unclear. The CDR3 contains 14 residues. CDR1 and CDR2 from the germline V gene are MNHEY and SVGEGT. Trimming stripped 5 bases from V and 1 base from J, with 12 bases between. In nucleotides, the CDR3 is TGTGCCAGCAGTCCCCTAATAGATTCCTACGAGCAGTACGTC. This codes for CASSPLIDSYEQYV.

This clonotype was found many times. V gene TRBV7-9 combines with J gene TRBJ2-1; D perhaps matches TRBD2 (6 bases). The CDR3 loop spans 13 amino acids. CDR1 and CDR2 from the germline V gene are SEHNR and FQNEAQ (reference sequence). V was trimmed by 0 bases and J by 7 bases, leaving 7 bases between them. CDR3 residues: CASSLALANEQFF. The CDR3 DNA follows: TGTGCCAGCAGCTTAGCCCTAGCGAATGAGCAGTTCTTC.

The rearrangement uses TRBV7-2 and TRBJ1-1; no firm D call. This CDR3 region has 14 residues. The V and J ends lost 2 bases and 6 bases respectively, with 13 bases between them. The germline gives CDR1 SGHTA, CDR2 FQGNSA. DNA of the CDR3: TGTGCCAGCAGCTTAAAAGGGATAGGCCCTGAAGCTTTCTTT. This translates into CASSLKGIGPEAFF.

This clonotype was detected many times. The chain carries TRBV5-1 and TRBJ2-5, with 9 nucleotides matching TRBD1. CDR1 is SGHRS and CDR2 is YFSETQ in the germline V gene. The J segment lost 1 base and the V segment lost 2 bases, leaving 6 bases of the junction unmatched. The CDR3 runs to 16 residues. In DNA form, the CDR3 reads TGCGCCAGCAGCTTCCAACTGACAGGGGGCCAAGAGACCCAGTACTTC. It yields the protein CASSFQLTGGQETQYF.

This clonotype was seen only a few times. In DNA form, the CDR3 reads TGTGCCAGCAGCCAAAGGGGCGCCTTCACAGATACGCAGTATTTT. This translates into CASSQRGAFTDTQYF. This sequence joins TRBV7-6 and TRBJ2-3; D is perhaps TRBD1 (5 bases). V was trimmed by 5 bases and J by 2 bases, leaving 14 bases between them. The germline gives CDR1 SGHVS, CDR2 FNYEAQ. The CDR3 contains 15 residues.

A few counts support this clonotype. The genes are TRBV5-1 and TRBJ2-5, with D perhaps TRBD2 (6 bases). Trimming removed 4 bases from V and 1 base from J, with 14 bases in between. CDR1 SGHRS and CDR2 YFSETQ come from the germline V gene. CDR3 length: 15 residues. The CDR3 DNA reads TGCGCCAGCAGCCCGGGACTGAGGGGCCAAGAGACCCAGTACTTC. Its translation: CASSPGLRGQETQYF.

This clonotype was recorded a few times. The chain couples TRBV5-1 to TRBJ2-7; no definite D call. CDR1 SGHRS and CDR2 YFSETQ come from the germline V gene. V was clipped by 1 base and J by 1 base, with 6 bases between them. CDR3 length: 13 amino acids. CDR3 nucleotides: TGCGCCAGCAGCTTGTCATGGTCCTACGAGCAGTACTTC. Translation gives CASSLSWSYEQYF.

The sample holds many counts of this clonotype. This chain links TRBV12-3 or TRBV12-4 with TRBJ2-1; weak D call: TRBD2 (6 bases). Trimming took off 3 bases at V and 2 bases at J, with 11 bases between the two ends. The CDR3 covers 15 residues. This CDR3 is CASSFERVTYNEQFF. In nucleotides, the CDR3 is TGTGCCAGCAGTTTTGAGCGGGTCACCTACAATGAGCAGTTCTTC.

Ten or more counts support this clonotype. The CDR3 DNA reads TGTGCCAGCAGTTTTAATCCACCCCCCGGGGCCGGGGCTTTCTTT. Translated, it gives CASSFNPPPGAGAFF. V is TRBV27 and J is TRBJ1-1; tentatively, D is TRBD1 (5 bases). This CDR3 contains 15 residues. Germline values: CDR1 MNHEY, CDR2 SMNVEV (reference sequence). V dropped 3 bases and J dropped 11 bases, with 22 bases sitting between them.

There are a few counts of this clonotype. This rearrangement joins TRBV6-5 to TRBJ1-5; D unclear. From germline, CDR1 is MNHEY and CDR2 SVGAGI. The germline V and J ends were trimmed by 7 bases and 0 bases, with 13 bases remaining between them. The CDR3 totals 15 residues. This CDR3 reads CASTSGQYSNQPQHF. The CDR3 DNA reads TGTGCCAGCACCTCCGGCCAGTATAGCAATCAGCCCCAGCATTTT.

This clonotype was detected once. Compared with germline, one end of the junction differs, possibly owing to a read error. The chain uses TRBV6-6 and TRBJ1-1; the D is unclear. Germline CDR1 MNHNY, CDR2 SVGAGI (reference sequence). There are 13 residues in the CDR3. The CDR3 reads CASSPPANTETFF. The CDR3 nucleotides read TGTGCCAGCAGTCCCCCCGCCAACACTGAAACTTTCTTT.